The present T cell receptor (beta chain) was sequenced within a study of glioma-infiltrating T cells (dated by TCRdb to about 2016). Some background on the complete study: Sequencing of TCR alpha- and beta-chain repertoires was performed on glioma tissue, on non-neoplastic brain tissue, and on matched peripheral blood mononuclear cells. To gauge divergence between tissue and blood T-cell populations, every tissue-infiltrating repertoire was compared against the peripheral blood repertoire from the same patient. The paired cohort comprised three low-grade glioma patients, under 10 primary glioblastoma patients and three non-glioma patients contributing non-neoplastic brain tissue.

The investigation overall reported the following: Group comparisons rested on small numbers: three non-neoplastic, three low-grade glioma and about 8 glioblastoma patients. VJ-independent divergence between tissue and blood was below expectation in non-neoplastic patients but above expectation in all gliomas, especially low-grade gliomas. Very few CDR3 sequences were found to be shared between tissue and blood, and this scarcity was attributed to high CDR3 diversity and limited sampling.

This clonotype occurred once. This receptor's antigen is unknown. Base qualities are not recorded, but no much larger clone differs from it by a single base. A single read constitutes weak evidence. The iRepertoire nested amplicon-rescue multiplex PCR (arm-PCR) platform was used to amplify TCR alpha and beta CDR3 regions from RNA. For one-step reverse transcription and amplification, roughly 100-450 ng of tissue mRNA or PBMC total RNA was used as input. After bead purification, a secondary multiplex PCR added Illumina adapters, and libraries were gel-purified between 200 and 400 bp. Internal 6-nucleotide barcodes were carried by the libraries and were used for demultiplexing. Libraries were sequenced on an Illumina MiSeq with 2x220 or 2x250 nucleotide paired-end reads. Per the authors' processing: Paired reads were merged using FLASH 1.2.11 and were aligned to the GRCh37 human genome using BWA-MEM, after which TRA and TRB reads were extracted. For V and J assignment, an IMGT-derived reference of cassette sequences and CDR3 motifs that included pseudogenes was used. Reads were translated in three frames, and productive CDR3s were defined by a C…FGXG motif without stop codons. Clonotypes were defined as unique combinations of V-J cassette pair and CDR3 amino acid sequence. Reads were filtered by Hamming distance, thresholded by each sample's sequence error rate in mapped regions. Using fastp trimming at Q25 and MiXCR clonotype assembly, TCRdb reanalyzed the public sequencing data and kept in-frame beta chains. Each entry is one CDR3 protein sequence, shown with its most common DNA and genes. The V and J calls and clone size come from TCRdb's table, not from the authors' own analysis. This sample has 150,000 to 200,000 distinct CDR3 sequences in its table, and 32% of those were observed once. The ten largest clones add up to 20% of the sample.

Inclusive of the bounding cysteine and phenylalanine, the CDR3 is 15 residues long. Only the CDR3 portion is preserved as DNA: 45 bases, with reading frame beginning at the first base. V is shortened by 6 bases, J by 0 bases, and the region joining them spans 12 bases. CDR1 and CDR2, per the germline V gene (reference sequence), are LNHDA and SQIVND. Input material: glioma tissue, nonneoplastic brain tissue, or PBMCs (not recorded which). The source is a human donor with low-grade glioma or glioblastoma, undergoing nonglioma brain surgery, or in good health (not recorded which). The rearrangement joined TRBV19 to TRBJ1-5; a confident D gene designation cannot be given. The nucleotides are TGTGCCAGTAGCCGGATAGCTAATAGCAATCAGCCCCAGCATTTT. Its translation is CASSRIANSNQPQHF. Where the CDR3 stops, the reference TRBV19 and TRBJ1-5 genes take over; the full variable domain is DGGITQSPKYLFRKEGQNVTLSCEQNLNHDAMYWYRQDPGQGLRLIYYSQIVNDFQKGDIAEGYSVSREKKESFPLTVTSAQKNPTAFYLCASSRIANSNQPQHFGDGTRLSIL.